This TCR beta chain was captured by sequencing in a study of blood T cell repertoires in COVID-19. Across the study: PBMCs, B-cell-depleted T cells, or T cells were the source of the cDNA or gDNA that made up the material.

Participant-reported clinical history was the basis for cohort assignment. Shortly before study entry, within 2 weeks, exposed participants had met a COVID-19 case. This CDR3 contains 12 residues. The V end was cut by 5 bases, the J end by 5 bases, with 10 bases between. Per the study methods: Quantification of nucleated cells was approximated via reference gene primer amplification. Profiled with immunoSEQ multiplex PCR; TCRdb holds only in-frame clones, not every one. Clonal size and the V and J genes are those of that table, whereas D and trimming came from the DNA. The sample gives about 140,000 clones, roughly four fifths of which show up once; 1.5% to 2% is in the top ten.

Sequenced: PBMCs or T cells enriched from blood (not recorded which). This chain connects TRBV12-3 or TRBV12-4 to TRBJ2-7, with D possibly matching TRBD1 (6 bases). The source is a woman between 18 and 30 years old who had been exposed to COVID-19. This CDR3 reads CASSVTGHEQYF. The CDR3 region has the DNA TGTGCCAGCAGTGTAACAGGGCACGAGCAGTACTTC.